A single sample is the source of the 2 T cell receptor beta chains below, sequenced in a study of blood T cell repertoires in COVID-19. The table came from immunoSEQ multiplex PCR; TCRdb's copy has only in-frame clones and leaves some out. Of approximately 150,000 clones listed, about four fifths are singletons. The sample consisted of peripheral blood. Receptor source: a woman of 80 years or more with acute or convalescent COVID-19.

The table lists this clone with a few counts. The chain links TRBV5-6 to TRBJ1-1; D call uncertain. CDR1 is SGHDT, CDR2 YYEEEE, per germline. The CDR3 is made up of 14 amino acids. Trimming removed 0 bases from V and 2 bases from J, with 8 bases in between. CDR3 DNA: TGTGCCAGCAGCTTGGCCCCCAGTAACACTGAAGCTTTCTTT. It encodes CASSLAPSNTEAFF.

This chain links TRBV5-4 with TRBJ1-2; D gene unclear. This CDR3 contains 16 residues. The V gene's germline CDR1 is SGHNT and CDR2 YYREEE (reference sequence). The V end lost 3 bases, the J end lost 8 bases, and 23 bases lay between the germline ends. In DNA form, the CDR3 reads TGTGCCAGCAGCTCCACAACGACCGGAGGACTGGGGGGCTACACCTTC. Its translation: CASSSTTTGGLGGYTF.